This T cell receptor (beta chain) was profiled in a study of cytomegalovirus exposure and HLA in healthy donors. Across the study: A preliminary data release comprised roughly 80 million unique TCRs obtained from HLA-typed donors.

Germline V gene lookup returns CDR1 MGHRA and CDR2 YSYEKL. The CDR3 runs to 13 residues. The PCR made use of 60 Vbeta and 13 Jbeta primers. Only in-frame clones appear in the TCRdb table, and some are missing; sequencing was by immunoSEQ multiplex PCR. In the table there are under 70,000 clones, around 67% of which are singletons. For this clone: The junction does not match germline at one end; this may be a read error.

While unrecorded immune exposures were likely, the donors were nominally healthy when sampled. The chain uses TRBV4-1 and TRBJ1-2, with no clear D. The sample consisted of PBMCs. The sequence derives from a woman under 40 in good health and CMV-seronegative. The CDR3 DNA is TGTGCCAGCAGCCAAGCTCTCAGCTATGGCTACACCTTC. Translation: CASSQALSYGYTF.